This entry features one T cell receptor beta chain sequence. This sample was taken from a study of blood T cell repertoires in COVID-19. As processed by the authors: Amplification from reference gene primers served as the basis for estimated nucleated cell counts. Only in-frame clones appear in the TCRdb table, and some are missing; sequencing was by immunoSEQ multiplex PCR. The DNA was the basis for D and trimming; V, J and clone size are from that table. The table lists about 36,000 clones, around nine tenths of them singletons. Sample: peripheral blood. This receptor was taken from a human donor in a cohort sampled during active COVID-19.

The CDR3 DNA follows: TGTGCCAGCAGTAGGACAGGGGGGTACGAGCAGTACTTC. It translates to CASSRTGGYEQYF. The chain carries TRBV12-3 or TRBV12-4 and TRBJ2-7; TRBD1 matches at 10 bases. This CDR3 spans 13 amino acids. The trim removed 5 bases at V and 4 bases at J, leaving 2 bases unmatched.